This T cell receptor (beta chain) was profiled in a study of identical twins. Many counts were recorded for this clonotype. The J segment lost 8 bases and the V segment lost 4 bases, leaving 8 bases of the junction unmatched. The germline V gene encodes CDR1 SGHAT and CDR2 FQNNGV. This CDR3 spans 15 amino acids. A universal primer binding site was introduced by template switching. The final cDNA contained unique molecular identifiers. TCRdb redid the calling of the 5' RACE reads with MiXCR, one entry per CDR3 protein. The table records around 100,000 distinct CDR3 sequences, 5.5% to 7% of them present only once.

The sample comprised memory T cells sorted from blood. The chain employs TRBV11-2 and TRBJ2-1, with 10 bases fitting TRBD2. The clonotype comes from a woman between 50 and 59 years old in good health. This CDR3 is CASSSIAGGLHEQFF. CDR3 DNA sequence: TGTGCCAGCAGCTCCATAGCGGGAGGACTTCATGAGCAGTTCTTC.